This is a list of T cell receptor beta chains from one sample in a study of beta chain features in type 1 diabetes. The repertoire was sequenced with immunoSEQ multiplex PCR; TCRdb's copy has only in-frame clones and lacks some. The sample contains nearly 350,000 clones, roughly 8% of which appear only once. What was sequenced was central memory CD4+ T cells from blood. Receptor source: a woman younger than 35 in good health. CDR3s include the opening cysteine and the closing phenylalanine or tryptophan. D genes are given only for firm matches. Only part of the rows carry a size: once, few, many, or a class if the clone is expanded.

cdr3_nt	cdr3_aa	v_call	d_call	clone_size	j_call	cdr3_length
TGTGCCAGCAGCCAGGGAATGAGGAATGAGCAGTTCTTC	CASSQGMRNEQFF	TRBV6-5	-	few	TRBJ2-1	13
TGTGCCAGCAGCTCGACAGGGGTGTCTTATGGCTACACCTTC	CASSSTGVSYGYTF	TRBV5-6	TRBD1	-	TRBJ1-2	14
TGTGCCAGCAGCCCACAGGGGGGTGAGCAGTTCTTC	CASSPQGGEQFF	TRBV5-4	TRBD1	many	TRBJ2-1	12
TGTGCCAGCACCCAACGGAGATTCGTCCACGAGCAGTACTTC	CASTQRRFVHEQYF	TRBV28	-	few	TRBJ2-7	14
TGCGCCAGCAGCCCCAGGGGGCTGAACACTGAAGCTTTCTTT	CASSPRGLNTEAFF	TRBV4-3	TRBD1	few	TRBJ1-1	14
TGTGCCAGCAGCTTAGGGTCGTCGGCTTTCTTT	CASSLGSSAFF	TRBV7-2	-	-	TRBJ1-1	11
TGTGCCAGCAGCTTGGGAAGGACAGGGGCCTACGAGCAGTACTTC	CASSLGRTGAYEQYF	TRBV7-3	TRBD1	-	TRBJ2-7	15
TGTGCCAGCAGCCCAGGACAGCAACCCAATCAGCCCCAGCATTTT	CASSPGQQPNQPQHF	TRBV9	-	few	TRBJ1-5	15
TGTGCCAGCAGCTTAGGACAGGCCTCCTACGAGCAGTACTTC	CASSLGQASYEQYF	TRBV7-2	-	-	TRBJ2-7	14
TGCGCCAGCAGCCAGGCGGGGGTACGTCAGCCCCAGCATTTT	CASSQAGVRQPQHF	TRBV4-1	-	few	TRBJ1-5	14
TGCGCCAGCAGCCAAGTTTGGGGAAATACTAATGAAAAACTGTTTTTT	CASSQVWGNTNEKLFF	TRBV4-3	-	-	TRBJ1-4	16
TGTGCCAGCAGTTTATCGGGACAGGTTACGAAACTGTTTTTT	CASSLSGQVTKLFF	TRBV27	TRBD1	few	TRBJ1-4	14
TGTGCCAGCAGCTATTCGGGACAGTCCTACGAGCAGTACTTC	CASSYSGQSYEQYF	TRBV7-2	TRBD1	few	TRBJ2-7	14
TGTGCCAGCAGCCAAGGGACCTCCGGTGGGGCCTCAGAGACCCAGTACTTC	CASSQGTSGGASETQYF	TRBV4-2	-	few	TRBJ2-5	17
TGTGCCAGCAGCCAAGTCAGAAGTGGAGATACGCAGTATTTT	CASSQVRSGDTQYF	TRBV4-2	-	-	TRBJ2-3	14
TGTGCCAGCAGCGCACAGGGCTCTGGGGCCAACGTCCTGACTTTC	CASSAQGSGANVLTF	TRBV9	-	-	TRBJ2-6	15
TGTGCCAGCAAAGGGGACAGGGTGAACACTGAAGCTTTCTTT	CASKGDRVNTEAFF	TRBV5-8	TRBD1	few	TRBJ1-1	14
TGTGCCAGCAGCGAAGCACCCCTCTCTGGAAACACCATATATTTT	CASSEAPLSGNTIYF	TRBV9	-	few	TRBJ1-3	15
TGTGCCAGCAGTTACTCGACGCAGGGGCAGGGCTACACCTTC	CASSYSTQGQGYTF	TRBV6-5	-	few	TRBJ1-2	14
TGTGCCACCAGCCTCGGACCCGTCCACGAGCAGTACTTC	CATSLGPVHEQYF	TRBV15	-	-	TRBJ2-7	13
TGTGCCAGCAGCCCCAGGACAAGCCCCGGGGAGCTGTTTTTT	CASSPRTSPGELFF	TRBV7-2	-	few	TRBJ2-2	14
TGTGCCAGCAGCCAAGAGGGGAGGTATGGCTACACCTTC	CASSQEGRYGYTF	TRBV4-2	-	-	TRBJ1-2	13
TGCAGTGCGCCACTAGCAAATGAGCAGTTCTTC	CSAPLANEQFF	TRBV20-1	-	-	TRBJ2-1	11
TGTGCCATCGGGGGGGACAGGGCTGGTCCAAACATTCAGTACTTC	CAIGGDRAGPNIQYF	TRBV10-3	TRBD1	few	TRBJ2-4	15
TGTGCCAGCAGCTTAGCCTCCGGGACAGGCTACGAGCAGTACTTC	CASSLASGTGYEQYF	TRBV7-3	TRBD1	-	TRBJ2-7	15
TGTGCCAGCAGCCAGCAGGAGTCAGATACGCAGTATTTT	CASSQQESDTQYF	TRBV4-2	-	few	TRBJ2-3	13
TGCGCCAGCAGCCCGGGACAGGGAGGCGGGCAGCCCCAGCATTTT	CASSPGQGGGQPQHF	TRBV5-1	TRBD1	-	TRBJ1-5	15
TGTGCCAGCAGCTTAAGGGACAGGGCGATTCAGTACTTC	CASSLRDRAIQYF	TRBV11-1	TRBD1	few	TRBJ2-4	13
TGTGCCAGCAGTCGAGGAGGGGTGACCAAAAACATTCAGTACTTC	CASSRGGVTKNIQYF	TRBV27	-	many	TRBJ2-4	15
TGCGCCAGCAGCCGAGCCCGGGACCGTGACTATAACTATGGCTACACCTTC	CASSRARDRDYNYGYTF	TRBV4-1	-	few	TRBJ1-2	17
TGTGCCAGCGCAGGGGGATGGGACAATGAGCAGTTCTTC	CASAGGWDNEQFF	TRBV2	TRBD1	many	TRBJ2-1	13
TGTGCCAGCAGCTTAGCTGGGACAGAAACGGGCTATGGCTACACCTTC	CASSLAGTETGYGYTF	TRBV7-2	TRBD1	-	TRBJ1-2	16